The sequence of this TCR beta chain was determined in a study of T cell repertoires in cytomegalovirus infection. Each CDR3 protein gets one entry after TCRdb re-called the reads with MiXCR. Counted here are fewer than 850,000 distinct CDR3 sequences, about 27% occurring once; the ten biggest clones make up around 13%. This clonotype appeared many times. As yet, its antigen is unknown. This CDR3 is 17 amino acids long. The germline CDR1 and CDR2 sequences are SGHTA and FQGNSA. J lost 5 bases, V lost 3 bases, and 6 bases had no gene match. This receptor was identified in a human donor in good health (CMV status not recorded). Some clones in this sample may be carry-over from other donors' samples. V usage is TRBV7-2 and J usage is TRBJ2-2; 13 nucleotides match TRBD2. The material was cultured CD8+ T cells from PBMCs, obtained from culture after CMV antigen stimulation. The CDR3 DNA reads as TGTGCCAGCAGCTTCCGGACTAGCGGGGGAGGTACCGGGGAGCTGTTTTTT. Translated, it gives CASSFRTSGGGTGELFF. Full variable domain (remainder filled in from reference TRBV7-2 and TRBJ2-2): GAGVSQSPSNKVTEKGKDVELRCDPISGHTALYWYRQSLGQGLEFLIYFQGNSAPDKSGLPSDRFSAERTGGSVSTLTIQRTQQEDSAVYLCASSFRTSGGGTGELFFGEGSRLTVL.